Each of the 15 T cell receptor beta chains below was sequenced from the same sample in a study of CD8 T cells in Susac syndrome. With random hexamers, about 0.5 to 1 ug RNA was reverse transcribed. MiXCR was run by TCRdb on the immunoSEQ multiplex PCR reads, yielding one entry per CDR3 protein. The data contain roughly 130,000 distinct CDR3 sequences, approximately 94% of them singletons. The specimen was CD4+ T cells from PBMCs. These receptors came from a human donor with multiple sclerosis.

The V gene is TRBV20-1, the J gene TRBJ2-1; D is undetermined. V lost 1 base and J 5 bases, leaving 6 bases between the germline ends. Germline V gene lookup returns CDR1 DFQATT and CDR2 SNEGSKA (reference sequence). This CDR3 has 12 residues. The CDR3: CSARGRHNEQFF. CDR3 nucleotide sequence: TGCAGTGCTAGAGGGCGACACAATGAGCAGTTCTTC.

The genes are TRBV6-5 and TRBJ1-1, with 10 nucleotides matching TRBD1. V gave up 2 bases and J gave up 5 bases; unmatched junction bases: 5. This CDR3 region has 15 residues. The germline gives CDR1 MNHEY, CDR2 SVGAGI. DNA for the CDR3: TGTGCCAGCAGTTACGCGGGACAGGGGTGGACTGAAGCTTTCTTT. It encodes CASSYAGQGWTEAFF.

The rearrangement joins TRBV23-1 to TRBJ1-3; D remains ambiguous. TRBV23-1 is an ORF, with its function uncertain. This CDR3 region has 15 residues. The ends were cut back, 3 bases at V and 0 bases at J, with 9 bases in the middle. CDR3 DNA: TGCGCCAGCAGTCACCTCACTGGCTCTGGAAACACCATATATTTT. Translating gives CASSHLTGSGNTIYF.

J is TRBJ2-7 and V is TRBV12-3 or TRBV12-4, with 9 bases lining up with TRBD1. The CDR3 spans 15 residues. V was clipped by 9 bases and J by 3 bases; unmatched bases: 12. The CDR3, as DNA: TGTGCCAGTAATTCTCCGGGACAGGGATTCTACGAGCAGTACTTC. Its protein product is CASNSPGQGFYEQYF.

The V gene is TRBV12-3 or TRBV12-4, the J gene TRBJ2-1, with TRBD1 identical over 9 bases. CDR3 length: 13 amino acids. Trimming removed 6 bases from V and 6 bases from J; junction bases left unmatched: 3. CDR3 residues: CASRGTGPNEQFF. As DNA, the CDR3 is TGTGCCAGCAGGGGGACAGGGCCCAATGAGCAGTTCTTC.

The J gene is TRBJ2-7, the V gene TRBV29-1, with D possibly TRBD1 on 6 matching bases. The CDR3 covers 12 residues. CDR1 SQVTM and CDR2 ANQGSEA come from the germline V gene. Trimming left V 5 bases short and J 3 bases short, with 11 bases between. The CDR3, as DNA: TGCAGCGTTAAGTTGGACAGCTACGAGCAGTACTTC. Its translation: CSVKLDSYEQYF.

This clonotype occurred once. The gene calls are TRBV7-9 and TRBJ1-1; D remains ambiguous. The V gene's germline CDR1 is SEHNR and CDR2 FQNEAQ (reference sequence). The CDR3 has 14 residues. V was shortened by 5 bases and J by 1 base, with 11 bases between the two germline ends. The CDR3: CASSPAEGNTEAFF. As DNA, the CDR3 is TGTGCCAGCAGCCCTGCCGAGGGGAACACTGAAGCTTTCTTT.

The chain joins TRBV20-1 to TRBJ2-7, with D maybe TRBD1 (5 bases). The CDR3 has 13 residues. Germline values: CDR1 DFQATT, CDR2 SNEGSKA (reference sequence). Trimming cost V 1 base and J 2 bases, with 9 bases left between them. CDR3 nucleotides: TGCAGTGCTAGAGTGGGGCTCGCCTACGAGCAGTACTTC. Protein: CSARVGLAYEQYF.

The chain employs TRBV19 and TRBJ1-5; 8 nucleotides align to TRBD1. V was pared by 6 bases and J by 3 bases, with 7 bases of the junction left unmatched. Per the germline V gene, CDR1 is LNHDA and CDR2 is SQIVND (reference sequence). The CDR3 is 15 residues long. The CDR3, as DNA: TGTGCCAGTAGACAGACAGGGGCGAACAATCAGCCCCAGCATTTT. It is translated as CASRQTGANNQPQHF. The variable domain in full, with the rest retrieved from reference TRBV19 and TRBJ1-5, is DGGITQSPKYLFRKEGQNVTLSCEQNLNHDAMYWYRQDPGQGLRLIYYSQIVNDFQKGDIAEGYSVSREKKESFPLTVTSAQKNPTAFYLCASRQTGANNQPQHFGDGTRLSIL.

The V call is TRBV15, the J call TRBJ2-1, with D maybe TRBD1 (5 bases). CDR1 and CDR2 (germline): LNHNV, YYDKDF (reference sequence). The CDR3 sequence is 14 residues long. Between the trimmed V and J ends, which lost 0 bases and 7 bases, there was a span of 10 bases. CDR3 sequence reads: CATSRDSAGNEQFF. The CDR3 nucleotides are TGTGCCACCAGCAGAGATTCGGCAGGGAATGAGCAGTTCTTC.

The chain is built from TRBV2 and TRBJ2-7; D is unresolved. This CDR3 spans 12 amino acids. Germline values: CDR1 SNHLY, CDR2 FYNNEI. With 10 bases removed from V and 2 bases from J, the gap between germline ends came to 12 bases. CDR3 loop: CATGPEAYEQYF. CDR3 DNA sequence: TGTGCCACAGGACCAGAAGCCTACGAGCAGTACTTC.

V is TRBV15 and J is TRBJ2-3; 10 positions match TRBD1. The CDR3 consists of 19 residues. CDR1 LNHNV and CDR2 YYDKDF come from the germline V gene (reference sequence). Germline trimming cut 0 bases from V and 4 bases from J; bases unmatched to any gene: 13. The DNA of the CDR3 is TGTGCCACCAGCAGAGAGAAACCGTTGGGACAGGGGATAGCAGATACGCAGTATTTT. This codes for CATSREKPLGQGIADTQYF. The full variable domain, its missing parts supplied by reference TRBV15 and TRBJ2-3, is DAMVIQNPRYQVTQFGKPVTLSCSQTLNHNVMYWYQQKSSQAPKLLFHYYDKDFNNEADTPDNFQSRRPNTSFCFLDIRSPGLGDTAMYLCATSREKPLGQGIADTQYFGPGTRLTVL.

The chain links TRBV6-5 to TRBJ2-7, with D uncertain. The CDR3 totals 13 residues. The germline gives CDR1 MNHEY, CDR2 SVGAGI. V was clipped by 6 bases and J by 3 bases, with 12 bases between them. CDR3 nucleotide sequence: TGTGCCAGCAGCCCTGACCGGATCTACGAGCAGTACTTC. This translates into CASSPDRIYEQYF.

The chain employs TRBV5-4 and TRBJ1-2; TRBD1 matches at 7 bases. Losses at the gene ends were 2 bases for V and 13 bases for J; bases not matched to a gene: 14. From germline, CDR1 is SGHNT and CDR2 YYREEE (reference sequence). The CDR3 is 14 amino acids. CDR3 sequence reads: CASSFQGVQGMSTF. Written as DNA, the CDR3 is TGTGCCAGCAGCTTCCAGGGGGTCCAGGGTATGAGCACCTTC.

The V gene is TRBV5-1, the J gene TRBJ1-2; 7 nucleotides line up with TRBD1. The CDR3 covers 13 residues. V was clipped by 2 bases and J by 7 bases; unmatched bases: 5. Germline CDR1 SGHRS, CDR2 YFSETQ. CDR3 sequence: CASSFTGELGYTF. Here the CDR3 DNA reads TGCGCCAGCAGCTTTACAGGGGAGCTTGGCTACACCTTC.